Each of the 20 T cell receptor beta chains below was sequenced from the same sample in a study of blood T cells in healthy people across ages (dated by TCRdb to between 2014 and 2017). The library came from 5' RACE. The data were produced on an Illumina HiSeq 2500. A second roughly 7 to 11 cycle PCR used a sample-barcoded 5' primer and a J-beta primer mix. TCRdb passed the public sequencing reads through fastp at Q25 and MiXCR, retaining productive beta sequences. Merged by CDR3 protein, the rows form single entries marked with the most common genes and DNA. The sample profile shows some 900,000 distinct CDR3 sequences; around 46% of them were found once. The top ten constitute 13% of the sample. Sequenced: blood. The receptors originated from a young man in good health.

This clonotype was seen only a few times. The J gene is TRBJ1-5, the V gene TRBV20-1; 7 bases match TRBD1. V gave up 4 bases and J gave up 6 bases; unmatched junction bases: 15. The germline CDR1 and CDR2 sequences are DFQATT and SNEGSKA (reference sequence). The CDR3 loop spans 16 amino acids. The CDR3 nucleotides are TGCAGTGCTATCAGGCCCGAGGACAGGAGGACTCAGCCCCAGCATTTT. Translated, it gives CSAIRPEDRRTQPQHF.

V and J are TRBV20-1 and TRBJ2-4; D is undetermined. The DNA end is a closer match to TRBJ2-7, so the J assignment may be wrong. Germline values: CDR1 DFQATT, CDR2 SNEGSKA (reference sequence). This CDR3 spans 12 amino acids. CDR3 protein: CSAYKESYEQYF. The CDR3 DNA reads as TGCAGTGCTTACAAAGAATCCTACGAGCAGTACTTC.

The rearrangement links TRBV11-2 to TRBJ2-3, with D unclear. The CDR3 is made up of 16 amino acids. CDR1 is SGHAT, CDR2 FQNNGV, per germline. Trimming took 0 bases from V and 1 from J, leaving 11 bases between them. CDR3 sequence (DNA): TGTGCCAGCAGCTTAGATCGCGTATTGGGCACAGATACGCAGTATTTT. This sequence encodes CASSLDRVLGTDTQYF.

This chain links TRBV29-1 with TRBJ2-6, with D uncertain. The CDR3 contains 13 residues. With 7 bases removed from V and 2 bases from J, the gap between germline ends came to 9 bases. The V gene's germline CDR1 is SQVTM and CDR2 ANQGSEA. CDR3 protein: CSAQWTGANVLTF. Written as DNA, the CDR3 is TGCAGCGCTCAGTGGACTGGGGCCAACGTCCTGACTTTC.

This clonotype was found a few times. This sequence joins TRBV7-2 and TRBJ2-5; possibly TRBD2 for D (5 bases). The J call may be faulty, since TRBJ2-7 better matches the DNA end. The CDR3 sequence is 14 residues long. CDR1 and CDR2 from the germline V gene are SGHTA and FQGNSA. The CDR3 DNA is TGTGCCAGCAGCTTAGTTTGGACGACTAACGAGCAGTACTTC. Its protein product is CASSLVWTTNEQYF.

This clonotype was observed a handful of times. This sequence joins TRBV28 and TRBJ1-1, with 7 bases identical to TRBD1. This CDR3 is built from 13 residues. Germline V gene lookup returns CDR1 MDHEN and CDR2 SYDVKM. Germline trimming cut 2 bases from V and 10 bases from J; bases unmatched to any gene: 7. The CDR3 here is CASSLARGSVAFF. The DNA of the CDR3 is TGTGCCAGCAGTTTAGCCAGGGGGTCGGTAGCTTTCTTT.

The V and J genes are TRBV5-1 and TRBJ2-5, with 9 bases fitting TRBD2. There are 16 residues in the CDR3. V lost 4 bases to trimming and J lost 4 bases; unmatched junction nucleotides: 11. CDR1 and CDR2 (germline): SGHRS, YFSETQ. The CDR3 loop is CASSLSWTSVGETQYF. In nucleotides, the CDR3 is TGCGCCAGCAGCCTATCCTGGACTAGCGTGGGAGAGACCCAGTACTTC.

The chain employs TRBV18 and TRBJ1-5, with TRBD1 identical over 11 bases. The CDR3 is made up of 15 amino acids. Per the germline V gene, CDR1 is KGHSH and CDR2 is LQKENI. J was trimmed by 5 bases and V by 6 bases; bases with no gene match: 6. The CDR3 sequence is CASSLGQGAYQPQHF. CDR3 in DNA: TGTGCCAGCTCCCTCGGACAGGGGGCTTATCAGCCCCAGCATTTT. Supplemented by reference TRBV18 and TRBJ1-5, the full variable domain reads NAGVMQNPRHLVRRRGQEARLRCSPMKGHSHVYWYRQLPEEGLKFMVYLQKENIIDESGMPKERFSAEFPKEGPSILRIQQVVRGDSAAYFCASSLGQGAYQPQHFGDGTRLSIL.

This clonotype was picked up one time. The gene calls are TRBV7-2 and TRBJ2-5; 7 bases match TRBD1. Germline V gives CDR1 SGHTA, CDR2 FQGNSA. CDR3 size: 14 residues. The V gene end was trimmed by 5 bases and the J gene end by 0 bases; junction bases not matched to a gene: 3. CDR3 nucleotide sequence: TGTGCCAGCAGCATGGGACAGAACCAAGAGACCCAGTACTTC. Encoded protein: CASSMGQNQETQYF.

DNA for the CDR3: TGTGCCAGCAGCGTAGAGGGAAGGGGGACTAATGAAAAACTGTTTTTT. Its translation is CASSVEGRGTNEKLFF. The chain has TRBV9 and TRBJ1-4; a weak D match, TRBD1 (6 bases). The V and J ends lost 0 bases and 2 bases respectively, with 11 bases between them. Germline V CDR1 and CDR2: SGDLS, YYNGEE. The CDR3 consists of 16 residues.

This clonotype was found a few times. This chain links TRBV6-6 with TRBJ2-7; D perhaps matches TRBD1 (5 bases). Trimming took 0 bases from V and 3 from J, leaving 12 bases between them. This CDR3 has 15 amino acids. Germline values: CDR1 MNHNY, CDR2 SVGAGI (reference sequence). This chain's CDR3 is CASSYSTADIYEQYF. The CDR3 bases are TGTGCCAGCAGTTACTCGACGGCGGACATCTACGAGCAGTACTTC.

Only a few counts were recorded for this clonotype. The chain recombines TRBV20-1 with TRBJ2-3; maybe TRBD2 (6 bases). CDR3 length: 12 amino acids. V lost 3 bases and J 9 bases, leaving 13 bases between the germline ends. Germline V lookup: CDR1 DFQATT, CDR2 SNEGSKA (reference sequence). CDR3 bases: TGCAGTGCTAGTGGGACTCCCGGCACGCAGTATTTT. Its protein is CSASGTPGTQYF.

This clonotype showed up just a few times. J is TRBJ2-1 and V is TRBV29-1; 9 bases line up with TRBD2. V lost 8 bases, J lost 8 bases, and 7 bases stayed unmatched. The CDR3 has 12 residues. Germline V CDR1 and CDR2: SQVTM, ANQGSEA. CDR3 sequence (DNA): TGCAGCCTTTGGGCGGGGGGGTATGAGCAGTTCTTC. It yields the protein CSLWAGGYEQFF.

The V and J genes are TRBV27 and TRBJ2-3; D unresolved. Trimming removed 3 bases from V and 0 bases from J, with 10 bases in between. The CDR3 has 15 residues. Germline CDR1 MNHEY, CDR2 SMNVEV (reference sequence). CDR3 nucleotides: TGTGCCAGCAGTTTTGGCGGCATTAGCACAGATACGCAGTATTTT. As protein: CASSFGGISTDTQYF.

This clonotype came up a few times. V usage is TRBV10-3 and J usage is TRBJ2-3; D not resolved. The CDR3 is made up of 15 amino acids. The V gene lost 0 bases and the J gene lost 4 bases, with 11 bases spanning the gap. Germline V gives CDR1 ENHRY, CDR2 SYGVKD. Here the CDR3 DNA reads TGTGCCATCAGTGAGTCTGAGCGATTAGCAGATACGCAGTATTTT. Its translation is CAISESERLADTQYF.

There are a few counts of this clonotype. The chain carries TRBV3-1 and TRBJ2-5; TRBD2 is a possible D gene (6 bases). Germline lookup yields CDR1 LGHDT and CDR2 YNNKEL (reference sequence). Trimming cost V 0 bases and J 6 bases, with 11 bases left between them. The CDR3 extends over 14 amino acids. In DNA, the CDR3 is TGTGCCAGCAGCCAAGACGGGAGCTTGAAGACCCAGTACTTC. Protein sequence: CASSQDGSLKTQYF.

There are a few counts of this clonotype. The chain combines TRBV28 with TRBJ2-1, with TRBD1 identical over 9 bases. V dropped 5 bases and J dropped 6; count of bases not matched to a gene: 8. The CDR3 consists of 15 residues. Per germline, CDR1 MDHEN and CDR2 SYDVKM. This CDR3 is CASSETGQGRNEQFF. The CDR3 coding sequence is TGTGCCAGCAGTGAAACGGGACAGGGTCGCAATGAGCAGTTCTTC. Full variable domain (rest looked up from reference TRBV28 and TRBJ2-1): DVKVTQSSRYLVKRTGEKVFLECVQDMDHENMFWYRQDPGLGLRLIYFSYDVKMKEKGDIPEGYSVSREKKERFSLILESASTNQTSMYLCASSETGQGRNEQFFGPGTRLTVL.

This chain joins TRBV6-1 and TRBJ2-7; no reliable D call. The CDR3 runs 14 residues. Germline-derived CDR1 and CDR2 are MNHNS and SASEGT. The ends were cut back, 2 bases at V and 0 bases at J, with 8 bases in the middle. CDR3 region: CASSERQASYEQYF. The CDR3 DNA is TGTGCCAGCAGTGAACGACAAGCCTCCTACGAGCAGTACTTC.

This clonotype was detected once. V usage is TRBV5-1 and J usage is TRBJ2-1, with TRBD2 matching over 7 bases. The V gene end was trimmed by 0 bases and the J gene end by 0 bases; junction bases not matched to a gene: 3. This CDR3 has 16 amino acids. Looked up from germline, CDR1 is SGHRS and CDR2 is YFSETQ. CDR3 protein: CASSLDTGGSYNEQFF. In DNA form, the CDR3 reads TGCGCCAGCAGCTTGGATACGGGAGGCTCCTACAATGAGCAGTTCTTC.

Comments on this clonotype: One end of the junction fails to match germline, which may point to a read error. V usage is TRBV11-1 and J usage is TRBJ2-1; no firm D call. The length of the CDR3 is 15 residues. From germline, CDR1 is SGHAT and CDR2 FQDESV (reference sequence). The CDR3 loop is CASSQILSSYNGQFF. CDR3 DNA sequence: TGTGCCAGCAGCCAGATCCTGAGCTCCTACAATGGGCAGTTCTTC.